The TCR beta chain under discussion was sequenced for a study of cytomegalovirus exposure and HLA in healthy donors. As concerns this clone: Its specificity is unknown.

PCR amplification relied on 60 Vbeta primers (plus 13 Jbeta primers). The method was immunoSEQ multiplex PCR; TCRdb's version includes in-frame clones alone and lacks a portion of them. Here the sample spans 85,000 to 120,000 clones, 70% to 80% being singletons. Findings of the study overall: For TCR beta chains, V- and J-gene trimming was later linked to a missense DCLRE1C variant. Under in vitro conditions, three CMV-associated chains were confirmed as specific for CMV antigens.

The CDR3 is 16 residues long. The junction had 3 bases not matched to a gene; V was cut back by 1 base and J by 2 bases. Germline lookup yields CDR1 SGHTA and CDR2 FQGTGA. Material for sequencing was PBMCs. The source of this sequence is a male donor in good health and CMV-seropositive. The chain has TRBV7-3 and TRBJ2-1; TRBD2 agrees at 9 bases. The CDR3 DNA sequence: TGTGCCAGCAGCTTAAGGGCGGGAGGGACCTACAATGAGCAGTTCTTC. This translates into CASSLRAGGTYNEQFF.